The present T cell receptor beta chain was sequenced within a study of PD-1 blockade in classical Hodgkin lymphoma. Study background: Administration of nivolumab to patients was at 3 mg/kg intravenously every 2 weeks.

Concerning this clone: Its antigen remains unknown.

The time point was: cycle 4 day 1 (C4D1), after 5 to 7 weeks of nivolumab. All the patients suffered relapse after autologous stem cell transplantation, and brentuximab vedotin exposure differed. Broader study findings: The authors have not defined what causes the repertoire differences, possibly disease activity or prior therapy. Individuals who commenced nivolumab within less than 1 year of ASCT were excluded. CD4+ TCR diversity, unlike CD8+, rose significantly by C4D1.

Germline-derived CDR1 and CDR2 are SGDLS and YYNGEE. The CDR3 totals 14 residues. Trimming cost V 1 base and J 3 bases, with 11 bases left between them. Generated by immunoSEQ multiplex PCR, the TCRdb table keeps only in-frame clones and is missing some. The sample holds about 96,000 clones, about 93% seen once. The source was peripheral blood mononuclear cells (PBMCs), collected before the fourth cycle of nivolumab. The receptor comes from a human donor with classical Hodgkin lymphoma. The chain links TRBV9 to TRBJ2-7; TRBD2 is a possible D gene (6 bases). The chain's CDR3 is CASSVQGGDYEQYF. DNA of the CDR3: TGTGCCAGCAGCGTACAAGGAGGGGACTACGAGCAGTACTTC.